This T cell receptor beta chain was sequenced during a study of radiation and T cells in renal cell carcinoma (dated by TCRdb to 2018 to 2021). Concerning the study at large: TCR beta sequencing covered 50 to 55 samples in total, comprising approximately 25 tumors and roughly 27 peripheral blood samples. In the approximately 53 samples combined, some 4,000,000 unique CDR3 nucleotide sequences were found, encoding approximately 2,900,000 unique CDR3 amino acid sequences. The final blood draw took place at 4 weeks after radiation, the same time as nephrectomy. The study at large found these results: Effects of radiation dose or scheduling on the TCR repertoire could not be addressed with the single-armed trial design. Changes in the blood repertoire were not tracked past 4 weeks after treatment. No pretreatment tumor biopsies were available, so the baseline intratumoral presence of clonotypes could not be determined. An increase in top tumor clonotypes in blood was observed from baseline to 2 weeks post-radiation, followed by contraction by 4 weeks, which was taken to suggest transient expansion of tumor-resident clones.

Explained via the paper, the time point label denotes: blood 4 weeks post-SBRT, at nephrectomy. The treatment or condition label, as the study defines it: 15 Gy SBRT to primary tumor, nephrectomy 4 weeks later. The samples were drawn from a clinical trial, where primary renal cell carcinomas were treated with 15 Gy of stereotactic body radiation therapy and then removed by nephrectomy 4 weeks afterward. To track tumor-enriched clonotypes, serial peripheral blood was sampled from radiation-treated patients at baseline and at 2 weeks and 4 weeks after SBRT. Every patient's renal cell carcinoma showed clear cell pathology. Genomic DNA for TCR sequencing was prepared using the QIAamp DNA Blood Mini Kit (Qiagen). Only samples passing all quality control checks were included in the analyses. Per the germline V gene, KGHSH is the CDR1 and LQKENI is the CDR2. Trimming takes 2 bases off V and 9 bases off J; junction bases not matched to a gene: 13. Inclusive of the bounding cysteine and phenylalanine, the CDR3 is 16 residues long. Of the read, only the CDR3 DNA is kept; its 48 bases are in frame from base 1.

TCR beta libraries were generated from genomic DNA with the immunoSEQ kit, following the manufacturer's recommendations. For library preparation, a first multiplex PCR was performed with proprietary primers, followed by a second PCR in which unique barcodes were added, and bead cleanups were performed after each round. A kit-provided positive control reaction and a negative control reaction were included in every sample batch. The final libraries underwent checking on an Agilent 4200 TapeStation D1000 ScreenTape, volumetric pooling, and quantification by qPCR. Sequencing was performed on an Illumina NextSeq500 using a MidOutput 150-cycle cartridge, with 156 Read1 cycles, 15 Index1 cycles, and the kit custom primers. The pooled library was loaded at roughly 1 pM with roughly 19% PhiX control spiked in. The source study handled its data this way. Vendor-processed data were analyzed in R, and a clonotype was defined as all T cells sharing the same CDR3 nucleotide sequence. For clone abundance analyses, frequencies were normalized to the 10,000 most abundant clones per sample. Public T cell clones, which averaged fewer than five per sample, were excluded before analysis. Tumor-enriched clonotypes and baseline blood-enriched clonotypes were defined as those with an abundance difference of at least 32-fold between compartments. A beta-binomial differential abundance model was used to identify clonotypes that were expanded or contracted between blood time points. Similarity between tumor and blood repertoires was quantified using the Baroni-Urbani and Buser coefficient, and groups were compared with two-tailed Wilcoxon tests in R. TCRdb took this table from immuneACCESS and kept in-frame rearrangements with V and J called. Such tables lack part of the clones; where checked against another copy, unresolved V genes explain under half of the gap, and the rest is unexplained. V and J calls and clone size are as listed in that table; D and trimming were resolved from the DNA. This sample is represented by around 100,000 clones; 65% to 90% of them were singletons. The leading ten clones occupy less than 7.5% of the sample.

A note on this clone: This clone's antigen is unknown. It has no much larger one-base neighbor in the sample; base qualities were not kept.

The sequences come from blood, collected from a patient whose treatment included radiotherapy and nephrectomy. The V gene is TRBV18 and the J gene is TRBJ2-1; 7 bases in the middle match TRBD2. The receptor was derived from a man in his sixties with renal cell carcinoma. The CDR3 loop reads CASSPKGSGPSSEQFF. The base sequence is TGTGCCAGCTCACCAAAGGGTAGCGGGCCATCAAGTGAGCAGTTCTTC.